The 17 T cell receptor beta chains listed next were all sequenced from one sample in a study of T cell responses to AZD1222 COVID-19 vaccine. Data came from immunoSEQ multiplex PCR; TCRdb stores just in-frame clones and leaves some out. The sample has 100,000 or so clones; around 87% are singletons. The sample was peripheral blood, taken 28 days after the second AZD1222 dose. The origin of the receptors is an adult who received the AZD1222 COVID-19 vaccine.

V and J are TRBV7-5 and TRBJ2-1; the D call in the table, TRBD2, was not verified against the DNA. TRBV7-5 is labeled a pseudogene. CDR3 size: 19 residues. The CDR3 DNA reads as TGTGCCAGAAGCCCATCCGGGACTAGCGGGACTAGCTCCTACAATGAGCAGTTCTTC. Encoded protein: CARSPSGTSGTSSYNEQFF.

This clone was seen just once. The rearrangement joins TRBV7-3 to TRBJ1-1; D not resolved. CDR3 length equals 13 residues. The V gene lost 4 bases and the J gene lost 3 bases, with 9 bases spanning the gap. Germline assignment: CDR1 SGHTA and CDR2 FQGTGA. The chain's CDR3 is CASSSSRYTEAFF. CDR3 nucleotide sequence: TGTGCCAGCAGCTCCTCACGATACACTGAAGCTTTCTTT.

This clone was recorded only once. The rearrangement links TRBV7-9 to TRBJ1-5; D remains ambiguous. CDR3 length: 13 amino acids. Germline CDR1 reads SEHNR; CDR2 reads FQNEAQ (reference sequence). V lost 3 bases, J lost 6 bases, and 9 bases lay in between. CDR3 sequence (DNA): TGTGCCAGCAGCTTGGGCTCTAGTCAGCCCCAGCATTTT. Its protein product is CASSLGSSQPQHF.

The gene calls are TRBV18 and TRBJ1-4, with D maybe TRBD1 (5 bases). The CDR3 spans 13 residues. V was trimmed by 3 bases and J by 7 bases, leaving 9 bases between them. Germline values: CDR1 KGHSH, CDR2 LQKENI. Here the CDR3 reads CASSPAGGEKLFF. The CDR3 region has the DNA TGTGCCAGCTCACCGGCGGGGGGTGAAAAACTGTTTTTT.

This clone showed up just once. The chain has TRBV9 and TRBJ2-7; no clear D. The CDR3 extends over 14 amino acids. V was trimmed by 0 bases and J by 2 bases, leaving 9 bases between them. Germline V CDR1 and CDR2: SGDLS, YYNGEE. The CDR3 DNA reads TGTGCCAGCAGCGTAGAAGATTCGCCCTACGAGCAGTACTTC. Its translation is CASSVEDSPYEQYF.

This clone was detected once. The CDR3 here is CASRGQGFGEQYF. CDR3 nucleotides: TGTGCCAGCAGGGGACAGGGGTTCGGCGAGCAGTACTTC. The chain uses TRBV2 and TRBJ2-7, with 10 positions matching TRBD1. Per germline, CDR1 SNHLY and CDR2 FYNNEI. CDR3 length: 13 amino acids. With 6 bases clipped from V and 6 bases from J, the junction kept 5 bases outside the gene matches.

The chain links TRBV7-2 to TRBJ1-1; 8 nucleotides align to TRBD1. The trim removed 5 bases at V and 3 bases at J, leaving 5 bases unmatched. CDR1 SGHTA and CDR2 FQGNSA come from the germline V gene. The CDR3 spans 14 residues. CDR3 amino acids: CASSLYRGDTEAFF. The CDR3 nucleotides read TGTGCCAGCAGCCTCTACAGGGGGGACACTGAAGCTTTCTTT. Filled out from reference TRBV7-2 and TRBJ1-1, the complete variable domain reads GAGVSQSPSNKVTEKGKDVELRCDPISGHTALYWYRQSLGQGLEFLIYFQGNSAPDKSGLPSDRFSAERTGGSVSTLTIQRTQQEDSAVYLCASSLYRGDTEAFFGQGTRLTVV.

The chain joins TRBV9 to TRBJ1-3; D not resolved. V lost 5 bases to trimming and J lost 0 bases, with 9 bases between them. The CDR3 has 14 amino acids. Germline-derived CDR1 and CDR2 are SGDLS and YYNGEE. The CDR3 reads CASRDGDSGNTIYF. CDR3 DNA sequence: TGTGCCAGCAGGGACGGAGACTCTGGAAACACCATATATTTT.

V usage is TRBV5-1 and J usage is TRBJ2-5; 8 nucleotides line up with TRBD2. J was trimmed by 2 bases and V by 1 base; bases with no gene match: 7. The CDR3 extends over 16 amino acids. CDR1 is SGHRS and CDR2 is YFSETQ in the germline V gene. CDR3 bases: TGCGCCAGCAGCTTGACGCCTAGCGGGCCACAAGAGACCCAGTACTTC. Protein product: CASSLTPSGPQETQYF.

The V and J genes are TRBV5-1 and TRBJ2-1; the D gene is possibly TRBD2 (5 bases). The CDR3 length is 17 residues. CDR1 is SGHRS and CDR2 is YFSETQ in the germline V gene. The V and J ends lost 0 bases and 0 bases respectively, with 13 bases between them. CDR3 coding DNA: TGCGCCAGCAGCTTGGTGGGCGGGTTAAGCTCCTACAATGAGCAGTTCTTC. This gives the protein CASSLVGGLSSYNEQFF.

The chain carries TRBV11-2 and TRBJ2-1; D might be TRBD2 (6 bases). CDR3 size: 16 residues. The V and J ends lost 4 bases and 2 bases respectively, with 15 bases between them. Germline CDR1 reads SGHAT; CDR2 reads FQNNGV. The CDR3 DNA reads TGTGCCAGCAGCTCTGTTCTAGCGTTCGCCTACAATGAGCAGTTCTTC. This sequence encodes CASSSVLAFAYNEQFF.

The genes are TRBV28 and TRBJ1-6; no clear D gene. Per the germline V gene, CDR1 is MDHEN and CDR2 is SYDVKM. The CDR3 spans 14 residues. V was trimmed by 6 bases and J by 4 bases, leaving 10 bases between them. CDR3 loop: CASSPSGYNSPLHF. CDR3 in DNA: TGTGCCAGCAGCCCCTCGGGGTATAATTCACCCCTCCACTTT.

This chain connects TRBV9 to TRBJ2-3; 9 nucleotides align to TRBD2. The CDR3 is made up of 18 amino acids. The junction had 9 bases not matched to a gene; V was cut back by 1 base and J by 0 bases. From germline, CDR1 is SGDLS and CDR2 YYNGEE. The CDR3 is CASSVRPSGAASTDTQYF. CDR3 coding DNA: TGTGCCAGCAGCGTAAGGCCTAGCGGGGCCGCTAGCACAGATACGCAGTATTTT.

Here the CDR3 DNA reads TGCGCCAGCAGCGTTGGGACAGGGGAGGGTCAGCCCCAGCATTTT. This gives the protein CASSVGTGEGQPQHF. The J gene is TRBJ1-5, the V gene TRBV5-1; the match to TRBD1 covers 10 bases. CDR1 and CDR2 (germline): SGHRS, YFSETQ. The CDR3 covers 15 residues. V was clipped by 4 bases and J by 6 bases; unmatched bases: 7.

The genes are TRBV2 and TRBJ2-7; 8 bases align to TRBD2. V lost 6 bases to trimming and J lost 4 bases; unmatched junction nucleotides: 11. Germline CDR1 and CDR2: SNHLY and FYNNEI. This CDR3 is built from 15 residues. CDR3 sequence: CASSPGGSGSYEQYF. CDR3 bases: TGTGCCAGCAGCCCGGGGGGCAGCGGGAGTTACGAGCAGTACTTC.

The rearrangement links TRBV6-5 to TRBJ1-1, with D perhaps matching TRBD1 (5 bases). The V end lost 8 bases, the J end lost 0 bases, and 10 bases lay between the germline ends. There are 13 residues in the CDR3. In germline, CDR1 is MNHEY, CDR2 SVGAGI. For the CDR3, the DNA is TGTGCCAGCGCCACAGGCATGAACACTGAAGCTTTCTTT. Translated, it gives CASATGMNTEAFF.

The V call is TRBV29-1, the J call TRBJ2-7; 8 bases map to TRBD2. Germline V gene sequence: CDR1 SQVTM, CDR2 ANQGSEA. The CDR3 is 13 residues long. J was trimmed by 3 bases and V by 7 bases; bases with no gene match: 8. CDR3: CSALAGPLYEQYF. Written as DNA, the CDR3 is TGCAGCGCGCTAGCGGGTCCACTCTACGAGCAGTACTTC.